Listed below are T cell receptor beta chains from one sample, sequenced in a study of ipilimumab plus nivolumab after autologous stem cell transplantation. This table comes from immunoSEQ multiplex PCR, and its TCRdb copy is limited to in-frame clones, with some not included. The sample records roughly 25,000 clones, roughly 86% being singletons. The sample here was PBMCs, taken in a trial of ipilimumab plus nivolumab as post-transplant consolidation. All receptors come from a male donor with diffuse large B-cell lymphoma. Both conserved end residues are part of each CDR3. The D gene is left open where the match is weak. The listing skips clone size in some rows; elsewhere it reads once, few, many or a size class.

TRBV27	.	TRBJ2-1	.	CASSPDSIWQFF	TGTGCCAGCAGCCCAGATAGTATTTGGCAGTTCTTC
TRBV4-2	.	TRBJ2-7	TRBD2	CASSQTRLAGGRQYF	TGTGCCAGCAGCCAAACTCGACTAGCGGGGGGTCGGCAGTACTTC
TRBV10-2	.	TRBJ1-1	.	CASSPGRNTEAFF	TGCGCCAGCTCCCCGGGACGGAACACTGAAGCTTTCTTT
TRBV2	.	TRBJ1-2	.	CASSEGLGGYTF	TGTGCCAGCAGTGAGGGGTTGGGGGGCTACACCTTC
TRBV5-1	.	TRBJ2-1	TRBD1	CASSWANTTGLGNEQFF	TGCGCCAGCAGCTGGGCAAATACGACAGGGTTAGGCAATGAGCAGTTCTTC
TRBV5-4	.	TRBJ1-1	TRBD1	CASSLQGAGTEAFF	TGTGCCAGCAGCTTACAGGGGGCGGGGACTGAAGCTTTCTTT
TRBV7-9	.	TRBJ2-2	TRBD1	CASSLDGQGFGELFF	TGTGCCAGCAGCTTAGATGGACAGGGGTTCGGGGAGCTGTTTTTT
TRBV10-3	.	TRBJ1-4	.	CAISERPADINEKLFF	TGTGCCATCAGTGAGCGCCCTGCGGATATAAATGAAAAACTGTTTTTT
TRBV10-3	.	TRBJ1-4	.	CAISETNEKLFF	TGTGCCATCAGTGAGACCAATGAAAAACTGTTTTTT
TRBV7-8	.	TRBJ1-1	TRBD1	CASSPTTGQGARKAFF	TGTGCCAGCAGCCCAACAACGGGACAGGGGGCTCGGAAAGCTTTCTTT
TRBV9	once	TRBJ2-2	TRBD2	CASSGRREGTGELFF	TGTGCCAGCAGCGGACGCAGGGAGGGTACCGGGGAGCTGTTTTTT
TRBV5-1	.	TRBJ2-3	.	CASSSEQSTDTQYF	TGCGCCAGCAGCTCGGAGCAGAGCACAGATACGCAGTATTTT
TRBV29-1	.	TRBJ1-4	.	CSVSSRYREANEKLFF	TGCAGCGTTAGTTCCCGTTACAGGGAGGCTAATGAAAAACTGTTTTTT